A selection of T cell receptor beta chains follows, all from one sample in a study of T-cell reconstitution after alpha-beta-depleted transplantation in children. TCRdb itself ran the PCR reads through MiXCR, one entry per CDR3 protein. Of about 110,000 distinct CDR3 sequences in the sample, roughly 6.1% were seen once. The sample was PBMCs, mostly from graft donor cells, taken 360 days after TCRalphabeta/CD19-depleted stem cell transplant. Receptor source: a male patient aged 2 to 10 who had a stem cell transplant for acute lymphoblastic leukemia, so the T cells may come from the graft donor. Each CDR3 is given with its conserved first and last residue.

j_call	cdr3_length	v_call	cdr3_aa
TRBJ2-1	14	TRBV2	CASSVPPLQGEQFF
TRBJ1-2	14	TRBV7-2	CASSPVRGLYGYTF
TRBJ2-5	15	TRBV28	CASSWLQDLQETQYF
TRBJ2-7	15	TRBV7-9	CASSFPGQGTYEQYF
TRBJ2-7	15	TRBV10-3	CAISESSGAHYEQYF
TRBJ2-5	15	TRBV28	CASSFRARRLGTQYF
TRBJ2-7	15	TRBV25-1	CASSERGQGYYEQYF
TRBJ1-1	13	TRBV12-3/TRBV12-4	CASSFGAGTEAFF
TRBJ2-2	12	TRBV29-1	CSAYRNTGELFF
TRBJ2-7	14	TRBV18	CASSPGTGGSEQYF
TRBJ2-5	16	TRBV6-1	CASSPNSARWGETQYF
TRBJ1-2	18	TRBV27	CASSPHRGKLVSNYGYTF
TRBJ1-5	16	TRBV6-5	CASSYSKSYSNQPQHF
TRBJ2-2	12	TRBV9	CASSVSAGELFF
TRBJ2-2	15	TRBV5-4	CASSSTDSGGGELFF
TRBJ2-7	15	TRBV4-2	CASSQEVGLSYEQYF
TRBJ1-6	15	TRBV7-8	CASRDLSSYNSPLHF
TRBJ2-2	18	TRBV4-1	CASSQDRRRGWYTGELFF
TRBJ2-1	14	TRBV9	CASSSRDSYNEQFF
TRBJ2-7	14	TRBV2	CASQGRGLSYEQYF
TRBJ2-1	14	TRBV4-3	CASSQAGVGGEQFF
TRBJ2-7	15	TRBV5-1	CASSFGTSVSYEQYF
TRBJ2-7	13	TRBV5-1	CASSAGPTYEQYF
TRBJ2-3	17	TRBV7-9	CASSLGYRGFTTDTQYF
TRBJ1-2	15	TRBV4-3	CASSQFGTGVYGYTF